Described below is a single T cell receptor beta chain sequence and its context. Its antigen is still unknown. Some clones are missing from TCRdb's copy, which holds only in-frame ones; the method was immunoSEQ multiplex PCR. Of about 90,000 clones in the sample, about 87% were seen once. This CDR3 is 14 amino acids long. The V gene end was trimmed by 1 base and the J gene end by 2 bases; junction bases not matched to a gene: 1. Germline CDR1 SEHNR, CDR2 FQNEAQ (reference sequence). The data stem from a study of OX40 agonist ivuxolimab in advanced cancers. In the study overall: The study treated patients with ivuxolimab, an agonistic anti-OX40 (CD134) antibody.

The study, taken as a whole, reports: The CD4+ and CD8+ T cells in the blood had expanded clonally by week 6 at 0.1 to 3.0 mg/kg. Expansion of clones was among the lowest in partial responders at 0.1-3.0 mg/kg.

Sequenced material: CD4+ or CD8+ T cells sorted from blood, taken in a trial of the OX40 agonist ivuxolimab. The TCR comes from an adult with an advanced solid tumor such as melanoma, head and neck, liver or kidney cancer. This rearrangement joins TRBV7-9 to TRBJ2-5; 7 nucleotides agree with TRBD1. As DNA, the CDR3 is TGTGCCAGCAGCTTAGGGGGACAGCAAGAGACCCAGTACTTC. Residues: CASSLGGQQETQYF.